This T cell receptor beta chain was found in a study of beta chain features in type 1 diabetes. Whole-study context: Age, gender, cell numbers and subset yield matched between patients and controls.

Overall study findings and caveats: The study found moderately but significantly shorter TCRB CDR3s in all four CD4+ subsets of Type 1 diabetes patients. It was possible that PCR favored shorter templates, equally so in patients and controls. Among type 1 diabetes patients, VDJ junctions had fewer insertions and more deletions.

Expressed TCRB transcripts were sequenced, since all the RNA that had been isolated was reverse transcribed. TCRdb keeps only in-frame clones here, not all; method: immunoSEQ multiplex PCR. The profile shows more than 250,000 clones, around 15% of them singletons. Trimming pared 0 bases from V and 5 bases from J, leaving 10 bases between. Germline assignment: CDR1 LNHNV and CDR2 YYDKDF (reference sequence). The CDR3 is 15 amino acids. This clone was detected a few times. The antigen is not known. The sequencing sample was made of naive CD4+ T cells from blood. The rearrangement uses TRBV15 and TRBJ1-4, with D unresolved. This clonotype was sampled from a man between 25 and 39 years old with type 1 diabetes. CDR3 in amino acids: CATSREGRQNEKLFF. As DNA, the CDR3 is TGTGCCACCAGCAGAGAGGGCAGGCAGAATGAAAAACTGTTTTTT.